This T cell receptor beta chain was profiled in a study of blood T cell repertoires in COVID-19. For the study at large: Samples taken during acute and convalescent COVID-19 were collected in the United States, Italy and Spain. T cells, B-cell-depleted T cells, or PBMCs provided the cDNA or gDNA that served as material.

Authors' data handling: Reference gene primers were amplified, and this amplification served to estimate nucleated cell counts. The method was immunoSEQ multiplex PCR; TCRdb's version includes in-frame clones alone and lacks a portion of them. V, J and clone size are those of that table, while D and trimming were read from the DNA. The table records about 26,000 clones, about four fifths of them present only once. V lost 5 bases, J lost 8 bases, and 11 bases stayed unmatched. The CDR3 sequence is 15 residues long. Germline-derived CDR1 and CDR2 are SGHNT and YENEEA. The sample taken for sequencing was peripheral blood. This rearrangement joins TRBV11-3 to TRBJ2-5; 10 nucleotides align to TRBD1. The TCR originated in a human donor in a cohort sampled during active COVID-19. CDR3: CASSHRGTGEDTQYF. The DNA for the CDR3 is TGTGCCAGCAGCCACCGAGGGACAGGGGAGGATACCCAGTACTTC. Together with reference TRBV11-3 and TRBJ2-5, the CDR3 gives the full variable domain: EAGVVQSPRYKIIEKKQPVAFWCNPISGHNTLYWYLQNLGQGPELLIRYENEEAVDDSQLPKDRFSAERLKGVDSTLKIQPAELGDSAVYLCASSHRGTGEDTQYFGPGTRLLVL.